Below, 17 T cell receptor beta chains from the same sample are listed, as sequenced in a study of CD8+CD57+ T cells in acquired aplastic anemia. Sequencing was done on patients that had shown CD8+CD57+ cell expansion by flow cytometry. The template for TCR beta VDJ and CDR3 sequence profiling was genomic DNA. One entry per CDR3 protein, called by TCRdb with MiXCR from the reads. This sample has hundreds of thousands of distinct CDR3 sequences; around 30% occur once, and the top ten carry 0.82%. The sample comprised sorted CD4+, CD8+, or CD8+CD57+ T cells (not recorded which) from PBMCs. The receptor source for this set is a human donor with aplastic anemia.

Only a few counts were recorded for this clonotype. This rearrangement joins TRBV24-1 to TRBJ2-3; 9 nucleotides line up with TRBD1. The germline CDR1 and CDR2 sequences are KGHDR and SFDVKD. This CDR3 contains 13 residues. V gave up 9 bases and J gave up 3 bases; unmatched junction bases: 3. The CDR3 nucleotides are TGTGCCACCCCGGGACAGGGAACAGATACGCAGTATTTT. Its protein product is CATPGQGTDTQYF.

In its sample, this clonotype was seen many times. The CDR3 region is CSVSGGGDWNTEAFF. The DNA for the CDR3 is TGCAGCGTTTCGGGGGGGGGGGATTGGAACACTGAAGCTTTCTTT. The genes are TRBV29-1 and TRBJ1-1; possibly TRBD1 for D (5 bases). Trimming took off 5 bases at V and 1 base at J, with 17 bases between the two ends. The germline V gene encodes CDR1 SQVTM and CDR2 ANQGSEA. This CDR3 is 15 amino acids long.

This clonotype was seen a few times. The CDR3 nucleotides are TGTGCCAGCAGCAGACGGGACAGGGGACGAACTGAAGCTTTCTTT. Translated, it gives CASSRRDRGRTEAFF. V gene TRBV5-6 combines with J gene TRBJ1-1, with TRBD1 identical over 10 bases. V shed 4 bases, J shed 5 bases, and the junction held 8 bases outside the gene matches. The CDR3 is 15 amino acids. Per germline, CDR1 SGHDT and CDR2 YYEEEE.

V gene TRBV30 combines with J gene TRBJ1-1, with D possibly TRBD1 on 5 matching bases. The V and J ends lost 2 bases and 2 bases respectively, with 9 bases between them. Germline lookup yields CDR1 GTSNPN and CDR2 SVGIG (reference sequence). The CDR3 spans 13 residues. The CDR3 nucleotides are TGTGCCTGGAGTTTCCAGGGTAACACTGAAGCTTTCTTT. Protein: CAWSFQGNTEAFF.

This clonotype was detected many times. The genes are TRBV4-1 and TRBJ2-7; no reliable D call. V was cut by 1 base and J by 5 bases, with 9 bases left in between. The CDR3 extends over 13 amino acids. In germline, CDR1 is MGHRA, CDR2 YSYEKL. CDR3 sequence: CASSQVGQHEQYF. The CDR3 region has the DNA TGCGCCAGCAGCCAAGTAGGGCAGCACGAGCAGTACTTC.

A note on this clonotype: A much larger clone lies one base from this, so it may be a read error. The chain couples TRBV11-2 to TRBJ1-6, with unresolved D. The CDR3 is 15 amino acids. The V gene's germline CDR1 is SGHAT and CDR2 FQNNGV. CDR3 loop: CASSSPRIEGGPPHF. In DNA, the CDR3 is TGTGCCAGCAGCTCCCCCCGGATCGAAGGAGGGCCCCCCCACTTT.

The chain uses TRBV4-1 and TRBJ2-3; D perhaps matches TRBD1 (6 bases). Germline V lookup: CDR1 MGHRA, CDR2 YSYEKL. The CDR3 runs to 17 residues. V was pared by 0 bases and J by 5 bases, with 18 bases between. The CDR3 nucleotides are TGCGCCAGCAGCCAAGATCTTTGGGCAGGGGTGCAAGATACGCAGTATTTT. Translating gives CASSQDLWAGVQDTQYF.

This clonotype appeared a few times. The chain employs TRBV20-1 and TRBJ2-4; 8 bases line up with TRBD2. J lost 5 bases, V lost 2 bases, and 14 bases had no gene match. CDR3 length equals 17 residues. Germline values: CDR1 DFQATT, CDR2 SNEGSKA (reference sequence). This chain's CDR3 is CSARRSGSNLGENIQYF. Here the CDR3 DNA reads TGCAGTGCTAGACGGAGCGGGAGTAACCTCGGGGAAAACATTCAGTACTTC.

This clonotype was recorded at least ten times. The chain carries TRBV29-1 and TRBJ1-2; D possibly corresponds to TRBD1 (6 bases). The CDR3 is made up of 13 amino acids. V lost 7 bases to trimming and J lost 4 bases, with 16 bases between them. Germline CDR1 reads SQVTM; CDR2 reads ANQGSEA. The CDR3 spells CSATTGAGYGYTF. Written as DNA, the CDR3 is TGCAGCGCCACGACGGGGGCGGGCTATGGCTACACCTTC.

This chain uses TRBV6-1 with TRBJ1-3; 8 bases align to TRBD1. Looked up from germline, CDR1 is MNHNS and CDR2 is SASEGT. V lost 2 bases to trimming and J lost 3 bases; unmatched junction nucleotides: 3. The CDR3 sequence is 15 residues long. The CDR3 DNA sequence: TGTGCCAGCAGTGAAAGACAGGGGTTTGGAAACACCATATATTTT. As protein: CASSERQGFGNTIYF.

The V and J genes are TRBV2 and TRBJ1-2; no definite D call. This CDR3 has 12 residues. V dropped 1 base and J dropped 7 bases, with 7 bases sitting between them. The V gene's germline CDR1 is SNHLY and CDR2 FYNNEI. The CDR3, as DNA: TGTGCCAGCAGTGAAGGGGGTCTTGGCTACACCTTC. Its translation is CASSEGGLGYTF.

V and J are TRBV20-1 and TRBJ2-7; 10 positions agree with TRBD2. CDR1 and CDR2 (germline): DFQATT, SNEGSKA (reference sequence). The junction had 6 bases not matched to a gene; V was cut back by 6 bases and J by 1 base. The CDR3 loop spans 14 amino acids. The CDR3 loop reads CSATGTSDSYEQYF. DNA for the CDR3: TGCAGTGCGACCGGGACTAGCGATTCCTACGAGCAGTACTTC.

A remark on this clonotype: The junction departs from the called germline gene at one end, perhaps through a read error. This chain links TRBV7-6 with TRBJ2-1; D unresolved. The CDR3 totals 15 residues. Germline V gives CDR1 SGHVS, CDR2 FNYEAQ. The CDR3: CASSQDLQSCNEQFF. CDR3 in DNA: TGTGCCAGCAGCCAGGACCTCCAATCCTGCAATGAGCAGTTCTTC.

Worth noting for this clonotype: An end of the junction differs from the germline gene, which may be a read error. CDR3 nucleotide sequence: TGTGCCACCAGTACCTGGGAAGGGAATTCACCCCTCCACTTT. This encodes CATSTWEGNSPLHF. The chain carries TRBV28 and TRBJ1-6; D is unclear. The CDR3 runs 14 residues. The germline gives CDR1 MDHEN, CDR2 SYDVKM.

Remarks on this clonotype: A much larger clone lies one base from this, so it may be a read error. This chain uses TRBV29-1 with TRBJ2-1; tentatively, D is TRBD1 or TRBD2 (6 bases each). The CDR3 is 13 amino acids. Germline V CDR1 and CDR2: SQVTM, ANQGSEA. CDR3 sequence: CSVAGDSYNERFF. The CDR3, as DNA: TGCAGCGTTGCAGGGGACTCCTACAATGAGCGGTTCTTC.

This clonotype was seen only a few times. A much larger clone differs from this one at a single base, so this may be a read error. CDR3 in DNA: TGTGCCAGCAGTCCTGACAGGTCCCACGAGCAGTACTTC. It translates to CASSPDRSHEQYF. The genes are TRBV2 and TRBJ2-7; the D gene is possibly TRBD1 (6 bases). V was shortened by 5 bases and J by 5 bases, with 13 bases between the two germline ends. Germline loops: CDR1 SNHLY, CDR2 FYNNEI. The CDR3 loop spans 13 amino acids.

CDR3 bases: TGCAGCGTTGAAAGGGCAGGGGACTATGGCTACACCTTC. Translation gives CSVERAGDYGYTF. The chain couples TRBV29-1 to TRBJ1-2, with D possibly being TRBD1 (6 bases). V was clipped by 2 bases and J by 3 bases, with 10 bases between them. Germline V gives CDR1 SQVTM, CDR2 ANQGSEA. The CDR3 contains 13 residues.